One sample yielded the 30 T cell receptor beta chains listed below, sequenced in a study of T cells after yellow fever vaccination. TCRdb itself ran the 5' RACE reads through MiXCR, one entry per CDR3 protein. The sample lists hundreds of thousands of distinct CDR3 sequences; roughly 13% were seen once. The sample in question was PBMCs, obtained on the day of the yellow fever booster vaccination. These receptors were obtained from a man aged 25-40 years who received the YFV17D yellow fever vaccine.

This clonotype has more than one count but fewer than ten. This chain connects TRBV30 to TRBJ2-3; a weak D match, TRBD2 (6 bases). CDR3 length: 14 amino acids. Germline CDR1 GTSNPN, CDR2 SVGIG (reference sequence). V shed 0 bases and J shed 6 bases, with 13 bases lying between them. The CDR3 region is CAWSVPARGDTQYF. Here the CDR3 DNA reads TGTGCCTGGAGTGTACCGGCCCGGGGGGATACGCAGTATTTT.

CDR3 residues: CASSLDLANNEQFF. The CDR3 nucleotides are TGTGCCAGCAGCCTGGATTTAGCCAACAATGAGCAGTTCTTC. V gene TRBV7-2 combines with J gene TRBJ2-1; unclear D gene. The CDR3 runs to 14 residues. Between the trimmed V and J ends, which lost 5 bases and 5 bases, there was a span of 13 bases. Per the germline V gene, CDR1 is SGHTA and CDR2 is FQGNSA.

This clonotype has a handful of counts. The chain combines TRBV10-2 with TRBJ2-7, with 7 bases that match TRBD2. Trimming cost V 2 bases and J 2 bases; bases outside gene matches: 12. Germline V gene lookup returns CDR1 WSHSY and CDR2 SAAADI. This CDR3 comprises 17 residues. CDR3 amino acids: CASSETPWRESPYEQYF. The CDR3 nucleotides are TGCGCCAGCAGTGAGACCCCTTGGCGGGAGTCCCCCTACGAGCAGTACTTC.

This clonotype showed up just a few times. This chain joins TRBV7-6 and TRBJ2-1; 9 bases map to TRBD1. After removal of 4 bases from V and 3 bases from J, the junction contained 7 bases not matched to a gene. Germline CDR1 reads SGHVS; CDR2 reads FNYEAQ. The CDR3 sequence is 16 residues long. CDR3 region: CASSSFQTGGYNEQFF. For the CDR3, the DNA is TGTGCCAGCAGCTCGTTCCAGACAGGGGGCTACAATGAGCAGTTCTTC.

This clonotype was observed a few times. The chain links TRBV5-4 to TRBJ2-2; a weak D match, TRBD1 (6 bases). CDR1 and CDR2 from the germline V gene are SGHNT and YYREEE (reference sequence). The germline V and J ends were trimmed by 3 bases and 7 bases, with 19 bases remaining between them. The CDR3 contains 16 residues. CDR3 loop: CASSSWGQGKSGELFF. DNA for the CDR3: TGTGCCAGCAGCTCGTGGGGCCAGGGGAAGAGCGGGGAGCTGTTTTTT.

This chain joins TRBV4-1 and TRBJ2-1; tentatively, D is TRBD2 (6 bases). The V end was cut by 4 bases, the J end by 8 bases, with 21 bases between. This CDR3 spans 16 amino acids. Germline values: CDR1 MGHRA, CDR2 YSYEKL. The CDR3 DNA sequence: TGCGCCAGCAGCCTTAACGGGGGTTCTCTCGGATATGAGCAGTTCTTC. It translates to CASSLNGGSLGYEQFF.

In DNA, the CDR3 is TGCGCCAGCCCTGGCAAGAGCAATCAGCCCCAGCATTTT. Encoded protein: CASPGKSNQPQHF. The chain recombines TRBV5-1 with TRBJ1-5; D is ambiguous. CDR1 SGHRS and CDR2 YFSETQ come from the germline V gene. This CDR3 is 13 amino acids long. The germline V and J ends were trimmed by 7 bases and 1 base, with 9 bases remaining between them.

This clonotype appeared a few times. The DNA for the CDR3 is TGCAGTGCCCCCGATAAGCGGGAGGATACCGGGGAGCTGTTTTTT. Protein product: CSAPDKREDTGELFF. This chain connects TRBV20-1 to TRBJ2-2; the match to TRBD2 covers 9 bases. The germline V gene has CDR1 DFQATT and CDR2 SNEGSKA (reference sequence). The CDR3 contains 15 residues. Trimming at V came to 6 bases and at J to 5 bases, leaving 10 bases not matched to a gene.

The chain joins TRBV6-2 or TRBV6-3 to TRBJ2-7; the D call may be TRBD1 or TRBD2 (5 bases each). The CDR3 extends over 14 amino acids. V lost 6 bases, J lost 2 bases, and 14 bases lay in between. The germline CDR1 and CDR2 sequences are MNHEY and SVGEGT. CDR3 sequence: CASRRSRDPYEQYF. The CDR3 coding sequence is TGTGCCAGCAGGCGCAGCAGGGACCCCTACGAGCAGTACTTC.

This clonotype has only a few counts. The chain couples TRBV6-1 to TRBJ2-7; 8 nucleotides align to TRBD1. The CDR3 spans 15 residues. V lost 6 bases, J lost 5 bases, and 12 bases stayed unmatched. Germline V gene data show CDR1 as MNHNS and CDR2 as SASEGT. CDR3 sequence reads: CASRTGGQEVHEQYF. The CDR3, as DNA: TGTGCCAGCAGAACCGGGGGACAGGAGGTCCACGAGCAGTACTTC.

This clonotype appeared a few times. The rearrangement uses TRBV7-8 and TRBJ2-1; perhaps TRBD2 as D (5 bases). The CDR3 consists of 15 residues. V dropped 1 base and J dropped 10 bases, with 17 bases sitting between them. CDR1 and CDR2 from the germline V gene are SGHVS and FQNEAQ. The CDR3 region has the DNA TGTGCCAGCAGCTTAGTGACTATGCCCCCTCGGGAGCAGTTCTTC. Its translation: CASSLVTMPPREQFF.

The chain combines TRBV28 with TRBJ2-6; D is unclear. The germline V and J ends were trimmed by 2 bases and 0 bases, with 11 bases remaining between them. The germline CDR1 and CDR2 sequences are MDHEN and SYDVKM. This CDR3 is built from 17 residues. For the CDR3, the DNA is TGTGCCAGCAGTTTAAGTGGTCCTGTCTCTGGGGCCAACGTCCTGACTTTC. Its protein is CASSLSGPVSGANVLTF.

The rearrangement joins TRBV12-3 or TRBV12-4 to TRBJ2-1; 7 nucleotides line up with TRBD2. The CDR3 covers 15 residues. V gave up 4 bases and J gave up 2 bases; unmatched junction bases: 5. CDR3 residues: CASSSVGGTYNEQFF. The DNA for the CDR3 is TGTGCCAGCAGTTCTGTGGGAGGGACCTACAATGAGCAGTTCTTC.

This chain connects TRBV6-5 to TRBJ2-3; D possibly corresponds to TRBD2 (5 bases). CDR1 and CDR2 from the germline V gene are MNHEY and SVGAGI. The germline V and J ends were trimmed by 2 bases and 5 bases, with 23 bases remaining between them. The CDR3 length is 18 residues. CDR3 loop: CASSYGLKKSRSGDTQYF. The CDR3 nucleotides are TGTGCCAGCAGTTACGGATTAAAGAAAAGTCGAAGCGGAGATACGCAGTATTTT.

This clonotype was observed a handful of times. The CDR3: CASSLGWTSGGPNQETQYF. CDR3 in DNA: TGCGCCAGCAGCTTGGGATGGACTAGCGGAGGGCCAAACCAAGAGACCCAGTACTTC. The chain joins TRBV5-1 to TRBJ2-5, with TRBD2 identical over 10 bases. Germline-derived CDR1 and CDR2 are SGHRS and YFSETQ. The CDR3 contains 19 residues. V shed 0 bases and J 0 bases; nucleotides not matched to a gene: 11.

The chain has TRBV6-6 and TRBJ2-7; D gene unclear. V shed 8 bases and J shed 3 bases, with 14 bases lying between them. In germline, CDR1 is MNHNY, CDR2 SVGAGI (reference sequence). The CDR3 spans 13 residues. CDR3: CASHASWYYEQYF. CDR3 in DNA: TGTGCCAGCCACGCCAGTTGGTACTACGAGCAGTACTTC.

This clonotype was counted between two and nine times. The chain links TRBV18 to TRBJ2-1; D remains ambiguous. This CDR3 has 12 amino acids. Deletions cut 5 bases from V and 5 bases from J, with 7 bases between. Germline CDR1 and CDR2: KGHSH and LQKENI. The CDR3, as DNA: TGTGCCAGCTCAGACAACGACAATGAGCAGTTCTTC. Translated, it gives CASSDNDNEQFF.

This clonotype was seen a few times. This sequence joins TRBV5-5 and TRBJ2-7; D not resolved. The CDR3 covers 15 residues. V was trimmed by 3 bases and J by 3 bases, leaving 16 bases between them. Germline V gene lookup returns CDR1 SGHKS and CDR2 YYEKEE (reference sequence). Here the CDR3 DNA reads TGTGCCAGCAGCTCACACTCACAGTCCCTCTACGAGCAGTACTTC. Protein sequence: CASSSHSQSLYEQYF.

The chain links TRBV20-1 to TRBJ2-7; TRBD1 matches at 8 bases. The V gene end was trimmed by 3 bases and the J gene end by 5 bases; junction bases not matched to a gene: 6. This CDR3 contains 13 residues. The V gene's germline CDR1 is DFQATT and CDR2 SNEGSKA (reference sequence). This CDR3 reads CSASRDRMNEQYF. CDR3 sequence (DNA): TGCAGTGCTAGTAGGGACAGGATGAACGAGCAGTACTTC.

This clonotype was recorded at least ten times. J is TRBJ2-7 and V is TRBV20-1; 9 positions agree with TRBD2. Germline V gives CDR1 DFQATT, CDR2 SNEGSKA (reference sequence). With 7 bases clipped from V and 0 bases from J, the junction kept 4 bases outside the gene matches. The CDR3 consists of 13 residues. Here the CDR3 DNA reads TGCAGTGTCGGACTAGCGAACTCCTACGAGCAGTACTTC. This gives the protein CSVGLANSYEQYF.

The chain has TRBV20-1 and TRBJ2-7; no firm D call. Germline V CDR1 and CDR2: DFQATT, SNEGSKA (reference sequence). V was shortened by 6 bases and J by 4 bases, with 13 bases between the two germline ends. The CDR3 is 12 amino acids. CDR3 sequence reads: CSARTTSYEQYF. CDR3 bases: TGCAGTGCCAGGACGACTTCATACGAGCAGTACTTC.

The sample holds a few counts of this clonotype. V gene TRBV20-1 combines with J gene TRBJ1-1; maybe TRBD1 (5 bases). Germline CDR1 and CDR2: DFQATT and SNEGSKA (reference sequence). The CDR3 runs 13 residues. Trimming cost V 6 bases and J 5 bases, with 16 bases left between them. DNA of the CDR3: TGCAGTGCCCGACTCGGGGGGAGGACTGAAGCTTTCTTT. It specifies CSARLGGRTEAFF.

The chain links TRBV5-1 to TRBJ2-3; TRBD2 matches at 13 bases. The CDR3 spans 18 residues. Per the germline V gene, CDR1 is SGHRS and CDR2 is YFSETQ. The V and J ends lost 4 bases and 3 bases, in that order; junction bases with no gene match: 11. CDR3 residues: CASSTGTSGTALTDTQYF. The CDR3 DNA is TGCGCCAGCAGCACCGGGACTAGCGGGACTGCACTTACAGATACGCAGTATTTT.

This clonotype was found a few times. J is TRBJ1-2 and V is TRBV7-8; a weak D match, TRBD1 (5 bases). The CDR3 sequence is 15 residues long. V was shortened by 0 bases and J by 3 bases, with 11 bases between the two germline ends. The germline V gene encodes CDR1 SGHVS and CDR2 FQNEAQ. As DNA, the CDR3 is TGTGCCAGCAGCTTAGCGGGGGGTTTTGACTATGGCTACACCTTC. It codes for CASSLAGGFDYGYTF.

In this sample, this clonotype turned up a few times. The chain recombines TRBV11-2 with TRBJ2-7; a weak D match, TRBD2 (7 bases). CDR1 is SGHAT and CDR2 is FQNNGV in the germline V gene. The CDR3 covers 13 residues. V was cut by 1 base and J by 12 bases, with 16 bases left in between. This chain's CDR3 is CASSLAPGGRGYF. The CDR3 DNA is TGTGCCAGCAGCTTAGCTCCGGGGGGCAGGGGGTACTTC.

This clonotype was counted a few times. The chain recombines TRBV5-1 with TRBJ2-7; no definite D call. V lost 4 bases and J lost 5, with 16 bases in between. The CDR3 length is 14 residues. Germline CDR1 reads SGHRS; CDR2 reads YFSETQ. The CDR3: CASSVGSPRDEQYF. The CDR3 DNA follows: TGCGCCAGCAGCGTCGGGTCGCCCCGCGACGAGCAGTACTTC.

In this sample, this clonotype turned up many times. This sequence joins TRBV4-1 and TRBJ2-7, with TRBD2 as a possible D gene (6 bases). V was shortened by 0 bases and J by 3 bases, with 24 bases between the two germline ends. In germline, CDR1 is MGHRA, CDR2 YSYEKL. The CDR3 has 19 amino acids. CDR3 nucleotides: TGCGCCAGCAGCCAAGATATGACTAGAAACTTGTTCCCCAGCTACGAGCAGTACTTC. This gives the protein CASSQDMTRNLFPSYEQYF.

This clonotype was picked up many times. The genes are TRBV7-3 and TRBJ2-1; 8 bases match TRBD2. The J segment lost 14 bases and the V segment lost 5 bases, leaving 11 bases of the junction unmatched. CDR3 length: 13 residues. CDR1 is SGHTA and CDR2 is FQGTGA in the germline V gene. The CDR3 sequence is CASSVSPGLEEFF. In nucleotides, the CDR3 is TGTGCCAGCAGCGTAAGCCCGGGACTAGAGGAGTTCTTC.

This clonotype was recorded a few times. This chain connects TRBV4-3 to TRBJ2-1; 9 bases fit TRBD2. CDR1 and CDR2 from the germline V gene are LGHNA and YSLEER. CDR3 length equals 16 residues. Trimming removed 0 bases from V and 9 bases from J; junction bases left unmatched: 9. The CDR3 spells CASSQDSAGGETEQFF. The CDR3 DNA sequence: TGCGCCAGCAGCCAAGATTCGGCGGGAGGGGAGACTGAGCAGTTCTTC.

This clonotype has a handful of counts. The CDR3 DNA is TGCGCCAGCAGCCTACAACCTACAGGGGCTGGGGCCAACGTCCTGACTTTC. As protein: CASSLQPTGAGANVLTF. This chain connects TRBV4-3 to TRBJ2-6; 7 bases match TRBD1. This CDR3 spans 17 amino acids. Germline V gene lookup returns CDR1 LGHNA and CDR2 YSLEER. After removal of 4 bases from V and 2 bases from J, the junction contained 8 bases not matched to a gene.